Reported below is one TCR beta chain. Its antigen remains unknown. The source of the sample is a study of OX40 agonist ivuxolimab in advanced cancers. Study-wide context: Hepatocellular carcinoma, melanoma, renal cell or head and neck cancer occurred in dose-escalation patients. Participants, 82.7% male, averaged roughly 60 years of age, ranging from about 23 to 80.

Regarding the study as a whole: Those patients achieving a partial response at 0.1-3.0 mg/kg showed among the lowest clonal expansion. Antigen specificity of clonally expanded peripheral T cells was not established.

Clones were sequenced by immunoSEQ multiplex PCR, and TCRdb holds only the in-frame ones, with some missing. The sample lists 80,000 to 100,000 clones; under 95% were seen once. Germline CDR1 and CDR2: SGHDN and FVKESK. The CDR3 extends over 10 amino acids. The V and J ends lost 1 base and 12 bases respectively, with 6 bases between them. J is TRBJ2-5 and V is TRBV14; unclear D gene. The TCR was taken from an adult with an advanced solid tumor such as melanoma, head and neck, liver or kidney cancer. The starting material was CD4+ or CD8+ T cells sorted from blood, obtained in a trial of the OX40 agonist ivuxolimab. The CDR3 nucleotides read TGTGCCAGCAGCCAAGTTTGTAAGTACTTC. It translates to CASSQVCKYF.